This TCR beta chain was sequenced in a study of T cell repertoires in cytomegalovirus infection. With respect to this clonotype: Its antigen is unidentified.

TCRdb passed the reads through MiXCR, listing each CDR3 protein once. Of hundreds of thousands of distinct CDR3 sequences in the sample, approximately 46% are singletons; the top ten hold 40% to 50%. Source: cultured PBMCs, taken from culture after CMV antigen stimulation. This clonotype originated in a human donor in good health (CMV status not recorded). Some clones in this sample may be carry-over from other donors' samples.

The CDR3 DNA follows: TGTGCCAGCAGCGAAGGGCGTTCACCCCTCCACTTT. This encodes CASSEGRSPLHF. The chain employs TRBV7-9 and TRBJ1-6; D is unresolved. V shed 5 bases and J shed 9 bases, with 8 bases lying between them. Germline CDR1 and CDR2: SEHNR and FQNEAQ (reference sequence). This CDR3 has 12 residues. Looking up the rest from reference TRBV7-9 and TRBJ1-6 gives the full variable domain: DTGVSQNPRHKITKRGQNVTFRCDPISEHNRLYWYRQTLGQGPEFLTYFQNEAQLEKSRLLSDRFSAERPKGSFSTLEIQRTEQGDSAMYLCASSEGRSPLHFGNGTRLTVT.